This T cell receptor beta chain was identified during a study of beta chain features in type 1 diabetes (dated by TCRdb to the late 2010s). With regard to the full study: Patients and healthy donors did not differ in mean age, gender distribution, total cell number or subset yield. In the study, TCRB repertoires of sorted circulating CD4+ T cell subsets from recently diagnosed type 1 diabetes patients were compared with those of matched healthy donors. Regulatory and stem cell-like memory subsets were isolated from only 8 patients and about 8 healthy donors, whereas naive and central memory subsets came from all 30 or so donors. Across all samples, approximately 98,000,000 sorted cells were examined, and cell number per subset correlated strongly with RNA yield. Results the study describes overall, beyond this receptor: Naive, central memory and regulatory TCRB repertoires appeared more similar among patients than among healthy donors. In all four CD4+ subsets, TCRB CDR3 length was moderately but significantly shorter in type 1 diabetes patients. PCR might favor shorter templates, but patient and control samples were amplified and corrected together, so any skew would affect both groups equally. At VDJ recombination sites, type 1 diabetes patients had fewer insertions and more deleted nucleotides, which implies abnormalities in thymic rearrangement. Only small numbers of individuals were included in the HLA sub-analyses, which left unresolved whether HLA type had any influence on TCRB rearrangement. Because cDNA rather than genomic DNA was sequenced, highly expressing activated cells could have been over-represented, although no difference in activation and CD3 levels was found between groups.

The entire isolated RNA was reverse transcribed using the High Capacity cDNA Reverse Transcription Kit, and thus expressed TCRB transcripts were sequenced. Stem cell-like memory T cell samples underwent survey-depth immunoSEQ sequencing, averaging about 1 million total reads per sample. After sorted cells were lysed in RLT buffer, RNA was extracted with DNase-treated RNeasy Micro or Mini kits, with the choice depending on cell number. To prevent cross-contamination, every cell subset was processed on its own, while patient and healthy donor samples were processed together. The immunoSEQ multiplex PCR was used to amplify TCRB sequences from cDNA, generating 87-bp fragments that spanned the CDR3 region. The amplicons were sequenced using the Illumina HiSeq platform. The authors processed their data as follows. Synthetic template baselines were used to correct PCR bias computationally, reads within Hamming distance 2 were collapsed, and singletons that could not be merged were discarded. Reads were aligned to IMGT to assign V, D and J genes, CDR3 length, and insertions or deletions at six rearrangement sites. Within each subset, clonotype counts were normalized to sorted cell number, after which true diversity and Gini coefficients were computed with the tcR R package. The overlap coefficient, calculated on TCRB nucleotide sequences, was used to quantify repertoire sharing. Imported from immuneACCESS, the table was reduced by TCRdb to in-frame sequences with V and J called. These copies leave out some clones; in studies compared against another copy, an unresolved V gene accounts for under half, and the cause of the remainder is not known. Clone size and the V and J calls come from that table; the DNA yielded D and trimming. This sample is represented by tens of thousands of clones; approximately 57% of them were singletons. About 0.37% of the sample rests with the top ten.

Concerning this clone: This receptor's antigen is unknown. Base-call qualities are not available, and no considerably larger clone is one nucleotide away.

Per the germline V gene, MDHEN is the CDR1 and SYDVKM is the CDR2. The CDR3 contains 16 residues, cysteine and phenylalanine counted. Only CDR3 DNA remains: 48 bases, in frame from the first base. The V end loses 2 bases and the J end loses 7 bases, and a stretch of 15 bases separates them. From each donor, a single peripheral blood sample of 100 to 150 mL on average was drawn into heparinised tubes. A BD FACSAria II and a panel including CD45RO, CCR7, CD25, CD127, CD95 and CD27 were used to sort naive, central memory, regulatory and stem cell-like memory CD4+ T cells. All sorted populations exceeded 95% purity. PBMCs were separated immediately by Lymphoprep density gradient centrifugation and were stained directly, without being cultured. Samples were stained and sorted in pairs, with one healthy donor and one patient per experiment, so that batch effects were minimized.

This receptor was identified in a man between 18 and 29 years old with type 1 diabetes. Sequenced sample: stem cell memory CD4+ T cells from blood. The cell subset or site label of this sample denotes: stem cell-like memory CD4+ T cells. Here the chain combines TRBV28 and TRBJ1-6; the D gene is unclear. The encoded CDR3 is CASSLGAYPGNSPLHF. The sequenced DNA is TGTGCCAGCAGTTTAGGCGCCTACCCGGGGAATTCACCCCTCCACTTT. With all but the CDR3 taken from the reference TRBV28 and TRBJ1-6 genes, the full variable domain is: DVKVTQSSRYLVKRTGEKVFLECVQDMDHENMFWYRQDPGLGLRLIYFSYDVKMKEKGDIPEGYSVSREKKERFSLILESASTNQTSMYLCASSLGAYPGNSPLHFGNGTRLTVT.